This entry lists 5 T cell receptor beta chains sequenced from one sample in a study of blood T cells in healthy people across ages. Primed by a sample-barcoded 5' primer and a J-beta primer mix, a second PCR proceeded for 7 to 11 cycles. TCRdb re-called the 5' RACE reads through MiXCR, storing one row per CDR3 protein. Counted here are hundreds of thousands of distinct CDR3 sequences, roughly 44% occurring once; the ten biggest clones make up about a fifth. Material for sequencing was blood. The origin of the receptors is a man in his fifties or sixties in good health.

The chain combines TRBV20-1 with TRBJ2-7; TRBD1 or TRBD2 may be the D gene (5 bases each). Trimming shortened V by 4 bases and J by 2 bases, and 12 bases separated the two germline ends. The CDR3 consists of 13 residues. Germline values: CDR1 DFQATT, CDR2 SNEGSKA (reference sequence). The DNA for the CDR3 is TGCAGTGCTAACCGGGACGGTACCTACGAGCAGTACTTC. Protein: CSANRDGTYEQYF.

This chain connects TRBV6-2 or TRBV6-3 to TRBJ2-1, with D perhaps TRBD1 or TRBD2 (5 bases each). V lost 1 base, J lost 2 bases, and 9 bases lay in between. The CDR3 covers 15 residues. CDR1 is MNHEY, CDR2 SVGEGT, per germline. Here the CDR3 reads CASSYWDETYNEQFF. In nucleotides, the CDR3 is TGTGCCAGCAGTTACTGGGACGAAACCTACAATGAGCAGTTCTTC.

CDR3 region: CASTARDGPYEQYF. DNA for the CDR3: TGTGCCAGCACTGCTAGGGACGGACCCTACGAGCAGTACTTC. V is TRBV6-1 and J is TRBJ2-7, with D tentatively TRBD1 or TRBD2 (5 bases each). Trimming took 7 bases from V and 2 from J, leaving 15 bases between them. Germline V CDR1 and CDR2: MNHNS, SASEGT. The CDR3 totals 14 residues.

The genes are TRBV28 and TRBJ2-6, with D perhaps TRBD2 (6 bases). Trimming removed 6 bases at V and 0 bases at J, with 18 bases between. The CDR3 has 18 amino acids. Per the germline V gene, CDR1 is MDHEN and CDR2 is SYDVKM. CDR3 in amino acids: CASRPPGTAVSGANVLTF. CDR3 in DNA: TGTGCCAGCAGGCCTCCCGGGACTGCCGTCTCTGGGGCCAACGTCCTGACTTTC.

The V call is TRBV6-1, the J call TRBJ2-2, with 10 bases fitting TRBD2. The CDR3 runs 16 residues. Germline trimming cut 4 bases from V and 4 bases from J; bases unmatched to any gene: 6. Per the germline V gene, CDR1 is MNHNS and CDR2 is SASEGT. DNA for the CDR3: TGTGCCAGCAGTGCCCAGCGGGAGGGCCCCACCGGGGAGCTGTTTTTT. Its translation: CASSAQREGPTGELFF.